This T cell receptor beta chain appears in the sequencing data of a study of OX40 agonist ivuxolimab in advanced cancers. On the study more broadly: Hepatocellular carcinoma, melanoma, renal cell or head and neck cancer affected the dose-escalation patients. Broader study findings: CD8+ T cells (on average) carried more expanded clones than CD4+ T cells. Partial responders treated at 0.1-3.0 mg/kg exhibited clonal expansion among the lowest measured.

Assay: immunoSEQ multiplex PCR; the TCRdb copy retains only in-frame clones and omits some. Here the sample spans approximately 51,000 clones, 70% to 80% being singletons. In the case of this clone: What it binds is unknown.

The CDR3 consists of 12 residues. V lost 2 bases to trimming and J lost 7 bases, with 8 bases between them. Germline V gene sequence: CDR1 MDHEN, CDR2 SYDVKM. The investigators sampled blood at baseline, at cycle 4 day 1, and at cycle 7 day 1. The rearrangement links TRBV28 to TRBJ2-5; D unresolved. The sequence was collected from an adult with an advanced solid tumor such as melanoma, head and neck, liver or kidney cancer. This specimen was CD4+ or CD8+ T cells sorted from blood, taken in a trial of the OX40 agonist ivuxolimab. The CDR3 region is CASSLRPGTQYF. The CDR3 DNA reads as TGTGCCAGCAGTTTACGCCCCGGGACCCAGTACTTC.